This TCR beta chain was identified during a study of neurological immune-mediated disorders. Notes on the study in general: CDR3 amino acid sequences found in expanded clones were never shared across subjects, suggesting private repertoires in all groups.

Synthesis of cDNA used 5'RACE (with 10-nucleotide random UMIs). Via MiXCR, TCRdb re-called the 5' RACE reads, giving one row per CDR3 protein. The sample holds some 57,000 distinct CDR3 sequences, more than 3% seen once. Germline V gene sequence: CDR1 SGHTA, CDR2 FQGNSA. The CDR3 is 17 amino acids. Trimming shortened V by 5 bases and J by 5 bases, and 19 bases separated the two germline ends. This clonotype was observed at least ten times. Its antigen is not known. The receptor's source is a woman aged 55-75 years with multiple sclerosis. This sequence joins TRBV7-2 and TRBJ1-6; D is unclear. Sequenced material: PBMCs. CDR3 sequence reads: CASSQQSSVPNNSPLHF. Written as DNA, the CDR3 is TGTGCCAGCAGCCAGCAATCCAGCGTACCAAATAATTCACCCCTCCACTTT.